This T cell receptor (beta chain) was obtained from a study of T cells after yellow fever vaccination. V was pared by 0 bases and J by 2 bases, with 7 bases of the junction left unmatched. The CDR3 has 17 residues. The germline gives CDR1 MNHEY, CDR2 SVGEGT. MiXCR was run by TCRdb on the 5' RACE reads, yielding one entry per CDR3 protein. The table has more than 450,000 distinct CDR3 sequences, 20% to 25% seen once. This clonotype was seen only a few times. The source was PBMCs, collected around 3 weeks after the first yellow fever vaccination. The chain recombines TRBV6-2 or TRBV6-3 with TRBJ2-4, with 7 bases fitting TRBD2. This TCR came from a man between 18 and 35 years old who received the YFV17D yellow fever vaccine. CDR3 protein: CASSYSPSTSPKNIQYF. In nucleotides, the CDR3 is TGTGCCAGCAGTTACTCGCCCTCGACTAGCCCCAAAAACATTCAGTACTTC.